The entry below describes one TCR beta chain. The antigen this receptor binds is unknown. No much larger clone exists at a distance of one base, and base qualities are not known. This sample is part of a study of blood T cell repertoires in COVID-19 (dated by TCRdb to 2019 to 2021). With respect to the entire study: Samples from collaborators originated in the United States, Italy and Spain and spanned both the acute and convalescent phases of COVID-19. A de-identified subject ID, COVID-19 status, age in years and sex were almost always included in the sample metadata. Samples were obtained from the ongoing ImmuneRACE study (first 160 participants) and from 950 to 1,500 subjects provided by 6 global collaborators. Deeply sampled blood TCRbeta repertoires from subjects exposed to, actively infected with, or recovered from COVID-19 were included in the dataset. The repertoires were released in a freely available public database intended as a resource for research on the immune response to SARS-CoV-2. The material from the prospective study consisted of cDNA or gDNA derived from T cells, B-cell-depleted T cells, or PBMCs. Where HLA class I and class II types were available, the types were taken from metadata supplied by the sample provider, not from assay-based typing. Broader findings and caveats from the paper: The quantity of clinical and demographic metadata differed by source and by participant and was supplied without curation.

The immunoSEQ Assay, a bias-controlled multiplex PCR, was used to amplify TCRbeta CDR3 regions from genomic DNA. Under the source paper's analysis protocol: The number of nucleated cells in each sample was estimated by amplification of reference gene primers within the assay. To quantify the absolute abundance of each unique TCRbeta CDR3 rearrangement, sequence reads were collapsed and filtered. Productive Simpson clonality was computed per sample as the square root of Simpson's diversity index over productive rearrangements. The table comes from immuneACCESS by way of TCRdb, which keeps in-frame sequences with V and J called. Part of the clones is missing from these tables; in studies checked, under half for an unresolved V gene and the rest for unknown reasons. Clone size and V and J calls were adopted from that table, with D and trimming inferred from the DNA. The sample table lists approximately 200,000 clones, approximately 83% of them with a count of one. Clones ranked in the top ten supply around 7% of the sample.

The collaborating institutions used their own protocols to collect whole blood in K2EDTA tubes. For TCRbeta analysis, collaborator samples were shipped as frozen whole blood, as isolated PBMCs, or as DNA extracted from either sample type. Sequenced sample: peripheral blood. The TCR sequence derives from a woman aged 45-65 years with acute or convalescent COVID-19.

The CDR3 protein is CASSLAGFLDEQFF. In nucleotides, the sequence is TGTGCCAGCAGTCTAGCGGGATTTCTTGATGAGCAGTTCTTC. The chain is made from TRBV6-2 or TRBV6-3 and TRBJ2-1, with 9 junctional bases fitting TRBD2. V is cut back by 5 bases and J by 8 bases, with 7 bases in the junction unmatched. The CDR3 has 14 amino acids, counting the end cysteine and phenylalanine. The kept DNA is CDR3 alone, 42 bases in frame from the first base. CDR1 and CDR2 are drawn from the germline V gene: MNHEY, SVGEGT.